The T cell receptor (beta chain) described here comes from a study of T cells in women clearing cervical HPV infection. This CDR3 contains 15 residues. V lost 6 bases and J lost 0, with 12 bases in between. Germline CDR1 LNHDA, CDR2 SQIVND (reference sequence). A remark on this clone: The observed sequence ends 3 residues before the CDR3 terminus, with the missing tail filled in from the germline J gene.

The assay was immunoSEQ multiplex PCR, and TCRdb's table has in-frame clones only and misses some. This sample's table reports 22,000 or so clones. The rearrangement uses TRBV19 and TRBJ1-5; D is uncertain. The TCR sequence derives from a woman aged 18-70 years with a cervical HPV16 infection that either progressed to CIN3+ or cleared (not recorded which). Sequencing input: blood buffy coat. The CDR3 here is CASSTAGYSNQPQHF. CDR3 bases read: TGTGCCAGTAGCACAGCAGGATATAGCAATCAGCCC. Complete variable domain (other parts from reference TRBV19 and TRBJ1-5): DGGITQSPKYLFRKEGQNVTLSCEQNLNHDAMYWYRQDPGQGLRLIYYSQIVNDFQKGDIAEGYSVSREKKESFPLTVTSAQKNPTAFYLCASSTAGYSNQPQHFGDGTRLSIL.